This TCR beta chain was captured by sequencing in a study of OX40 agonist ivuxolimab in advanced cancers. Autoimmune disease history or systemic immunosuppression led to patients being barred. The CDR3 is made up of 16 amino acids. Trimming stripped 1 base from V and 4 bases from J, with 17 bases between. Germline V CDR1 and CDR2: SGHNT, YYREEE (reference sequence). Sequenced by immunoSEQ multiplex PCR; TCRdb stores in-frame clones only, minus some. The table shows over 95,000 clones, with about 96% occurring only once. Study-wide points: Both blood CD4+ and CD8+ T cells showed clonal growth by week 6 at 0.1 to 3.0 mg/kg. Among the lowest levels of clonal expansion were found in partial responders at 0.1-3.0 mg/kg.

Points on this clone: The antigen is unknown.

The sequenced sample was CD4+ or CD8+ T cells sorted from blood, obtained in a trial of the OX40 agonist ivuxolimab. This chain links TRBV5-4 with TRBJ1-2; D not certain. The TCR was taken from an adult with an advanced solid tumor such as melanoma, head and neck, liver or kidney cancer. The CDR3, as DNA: TGTGCCAGCAGCTTGTTGGAAACCGTACAGATCTATGGCTACACCTTC. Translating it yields CASSLLETVQIYGYTF.